The clone carrying this T cell receptor (beta chain) was seen more than once but under ten times. Its antigen is unknown. The record originates from a study of post-analysis software for immune sequencing data. Overall study context: In terms of disease course, relapsing-remitting, secondary progressive and progressive-relapsing multiple sclerosis were included.

Germline CDR1 and CDR2: SGHVS and FQNEAQ. Trimming shortened V by 5 bases and J by 2 bases, and 15 bases separated the two germline ends. The length of the CDR3 is 15 residues. Regarding the study as a whole: When patients were compared with controls, 4 or 5 TRBV segments were more frequent, TRBV5-6, TRBV5-1 and TRBV20-1 among them. Batch-mates among the samples co-clustered strongly by F measure. Those with multiple sclerosis, the patient group, showed significantly lower normalized Chao1 diversity than controls.

The authors incorporated unique molecular identifiers into the TCR beta cDNA libraries. Via MiXCR, TCRdb re-called the PCR reads, giving one row per CDR3 protein. The sample has approximately 730,000 distinct CDR3 sequences, 46% seen once. The receptor's source is a girl aged 5 to 17 with multiple sclerosis. The rearrangement joins TRBV7-8 to TRBJ2-5; D might be TRBD2 (6 bases). The specimen was blood. The CDR3 coding sequence is TGTGCCAGCAGCCCCGCGGGGCGGGCTCAAGAGACCCAGTACTTC. This encodes CASSPAGRAQETQYF.